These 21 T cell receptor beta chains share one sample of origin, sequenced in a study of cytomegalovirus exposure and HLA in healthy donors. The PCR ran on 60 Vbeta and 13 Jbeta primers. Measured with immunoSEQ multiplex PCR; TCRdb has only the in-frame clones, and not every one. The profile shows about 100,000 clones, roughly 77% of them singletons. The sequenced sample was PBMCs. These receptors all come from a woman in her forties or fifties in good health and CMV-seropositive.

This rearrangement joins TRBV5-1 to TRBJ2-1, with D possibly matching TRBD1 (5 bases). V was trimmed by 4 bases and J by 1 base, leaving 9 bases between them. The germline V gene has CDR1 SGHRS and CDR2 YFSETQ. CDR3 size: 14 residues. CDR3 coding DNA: TGCGCCAGCAGCGGCAGGGTTTCCTACAATGAGCAGTTCTTC. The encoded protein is CASSGRVSYNEQFF.

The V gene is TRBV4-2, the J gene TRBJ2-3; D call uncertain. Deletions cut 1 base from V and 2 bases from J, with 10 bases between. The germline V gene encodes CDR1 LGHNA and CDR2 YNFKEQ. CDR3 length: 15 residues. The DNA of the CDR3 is TGTGCCAGCAGCCAAGGGATGCGGTCCACAGATACGCAGTATTTT. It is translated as CASSQGMRSTDTQYF.

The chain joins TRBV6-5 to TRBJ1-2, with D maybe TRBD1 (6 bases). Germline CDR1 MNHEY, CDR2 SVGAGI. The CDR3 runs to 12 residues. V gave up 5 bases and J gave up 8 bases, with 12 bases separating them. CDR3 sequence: CASSSTGPGYTF. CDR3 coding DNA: TGTGCCAGCAGTAGTACAGGGCCCGGCTACACCTTC.

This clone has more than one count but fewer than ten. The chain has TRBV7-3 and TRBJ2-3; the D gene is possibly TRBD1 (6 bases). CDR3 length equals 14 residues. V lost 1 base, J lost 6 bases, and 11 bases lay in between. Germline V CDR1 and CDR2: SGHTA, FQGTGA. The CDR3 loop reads CASSLRGPGDTQYF. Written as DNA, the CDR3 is TGTGCCAGCAGCTTAAGGGGGCCCGGGGATACGCAGTATTTT.

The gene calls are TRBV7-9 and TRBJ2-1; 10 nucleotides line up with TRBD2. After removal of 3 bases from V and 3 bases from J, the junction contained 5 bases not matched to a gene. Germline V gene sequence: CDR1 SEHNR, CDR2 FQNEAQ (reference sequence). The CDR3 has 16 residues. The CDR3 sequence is CASSLRLAGDYNEQFF. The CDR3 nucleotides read TGTGCCAGCAGCTTGCGGCTAGCGGGGGACTACAATGAGCAGTTCTTC.

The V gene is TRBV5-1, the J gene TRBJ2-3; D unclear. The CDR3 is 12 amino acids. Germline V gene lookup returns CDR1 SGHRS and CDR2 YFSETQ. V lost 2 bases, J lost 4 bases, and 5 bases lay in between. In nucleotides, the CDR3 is TGCGCCAGCAGCTTTGAGTCAGATACGCAGTATTTT. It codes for CASSFESDTQYF. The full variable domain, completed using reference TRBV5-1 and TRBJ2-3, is KAGVTQTPRYLIKTRGQQVTLSCSPISGHRSVSWYQQTPGQGLQFLFEYFSETQRNKGNFPGRFSGRQFSNSRSEMNVSTLELGDSALYLCASSFESDTQYFGPGTRLTVL.

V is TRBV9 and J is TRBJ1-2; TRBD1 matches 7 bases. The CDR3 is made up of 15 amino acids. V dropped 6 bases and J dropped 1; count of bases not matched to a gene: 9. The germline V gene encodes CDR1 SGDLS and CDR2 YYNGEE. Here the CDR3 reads CASTPTGTFNYGYTF. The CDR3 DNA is TGTGCCAGCACCCCGACAGGGACGTTTAACTATGGCTACACCTTC.

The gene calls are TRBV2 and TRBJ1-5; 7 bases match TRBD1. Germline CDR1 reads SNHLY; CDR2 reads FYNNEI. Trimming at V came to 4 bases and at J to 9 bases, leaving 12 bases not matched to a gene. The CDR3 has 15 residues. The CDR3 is CASSGSQGGPGPQHF. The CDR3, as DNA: TGTGCCAGCAGTGGTTCCCAGGGGGGCCCAGGGCCCCAGCATTTT.

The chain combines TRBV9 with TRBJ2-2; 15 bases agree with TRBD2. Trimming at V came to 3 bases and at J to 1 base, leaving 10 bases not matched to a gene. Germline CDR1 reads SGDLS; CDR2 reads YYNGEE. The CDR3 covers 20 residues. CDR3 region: CASSGQRGLAGGGNTGELFF. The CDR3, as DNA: TGTGCCAGCAGCGGTCAGAGGGGACTAGCGGGGGGCGGGAACACCGGGGAGCTGTTTTTT.

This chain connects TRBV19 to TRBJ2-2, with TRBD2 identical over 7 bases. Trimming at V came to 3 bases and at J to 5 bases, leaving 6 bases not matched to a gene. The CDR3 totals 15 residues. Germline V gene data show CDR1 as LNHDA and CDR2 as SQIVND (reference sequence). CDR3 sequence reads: CASSMGGKGTGELFF. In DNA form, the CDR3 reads TGTGCCAGTAGTATGGGAGGGAAAGGGACCGGGGAGCTGTTTTTT.

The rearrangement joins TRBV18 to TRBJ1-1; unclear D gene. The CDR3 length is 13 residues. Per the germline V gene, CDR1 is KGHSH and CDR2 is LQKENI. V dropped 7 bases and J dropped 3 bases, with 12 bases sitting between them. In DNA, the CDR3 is TGTGCCAGCTGTCGATCCCCAGACACTGAAGCTTTCTTT. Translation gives CASCRSPDTEAFF.

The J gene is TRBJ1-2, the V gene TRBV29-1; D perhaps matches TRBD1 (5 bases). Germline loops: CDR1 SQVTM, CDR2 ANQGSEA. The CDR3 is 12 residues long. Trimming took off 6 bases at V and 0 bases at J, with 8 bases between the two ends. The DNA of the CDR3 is TGCAGCGTGCGGGACTCTAACTATGGCTACACCTTC. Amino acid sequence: CSVRDSNYGYTF.

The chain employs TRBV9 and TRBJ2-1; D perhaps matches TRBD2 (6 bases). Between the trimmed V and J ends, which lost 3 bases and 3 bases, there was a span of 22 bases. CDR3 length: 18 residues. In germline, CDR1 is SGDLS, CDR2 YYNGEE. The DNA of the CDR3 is TGTGCCAGCAGCGCGCCGTCCGGGGCAGGAGGGTTCTACAATGAGCAGTTCTTC. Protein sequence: CASSAPSGAGGFYNEQFF. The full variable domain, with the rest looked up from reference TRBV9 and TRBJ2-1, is DSGVTQTPKHLITATGQRVTLRCSPRSGDLSVYWYQQSLDQGLQFLIQYYNGEERAKGNILERFSAQQFPDLHSELNLSSLELGDSALYFCASSAPSGAGGFYNEQFFGPGTRLTVL.

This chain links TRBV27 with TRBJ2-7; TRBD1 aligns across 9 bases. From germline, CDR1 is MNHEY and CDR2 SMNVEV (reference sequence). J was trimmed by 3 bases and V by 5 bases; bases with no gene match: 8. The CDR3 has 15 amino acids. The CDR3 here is CASSRRPGQGYEQYF. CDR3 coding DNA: TGTGCCAGCAGTCGTCGACCGGGACAGGGCTACGAGCAGTACTTC.

Here the CDR3 reads CASPRLAGDSRTDTQYF. As DNA, the CDR3 is TGTGCCAGCCCCCGACTAGCGGGAGATTCCAGGACAGATACGCAGTATTTT. The chain recombines TRBV5-8 with TRBJ2-3, with TRBD2 identical over 12 bases. Germline V gene data show CDR1 as SGHTS and CDR2 as YDEGEE. The CDR3 is 17 amino acids. With 7 bases clipped from V and 3 bases from J, the junction kept 12 bases outside the gene matches.

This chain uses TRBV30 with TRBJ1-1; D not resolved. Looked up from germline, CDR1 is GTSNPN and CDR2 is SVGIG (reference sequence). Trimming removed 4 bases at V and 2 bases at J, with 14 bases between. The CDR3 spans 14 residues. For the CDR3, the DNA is TGTGCCTGGACTCCATGGGAGAAAAACACTGAAGCTTTCTTT. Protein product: CAWTPWEKNTEAFF. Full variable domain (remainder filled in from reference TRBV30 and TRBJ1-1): SQTIHQWPATLVQPVGSPLSLECTVEGTSNPNLYWYRQAAGRGLQLLFYSVGIGQISSEVPQNLSASRPQDRQFILSSKKLLLSDSGFYLCAWTPWEKNTEAFFGQGTRLTVV.

DNA of the CDR3: TGCGCCAGCAGCCAGGACAGAAATAACTATGGCTACACCTTC. It encodes CASSQDRNNYGYTF. The V and J genes are TRBV4-1 and TRBJ1-2, with D maybe TRBD1 (6 bases). Per germline, CDR1 MGHRA and CDR2 YSYEKL. The V end lost 3 bases, the J end lost 1 base, and 9 bases lay between the germline ends. This CDR3 region has 14 residues.

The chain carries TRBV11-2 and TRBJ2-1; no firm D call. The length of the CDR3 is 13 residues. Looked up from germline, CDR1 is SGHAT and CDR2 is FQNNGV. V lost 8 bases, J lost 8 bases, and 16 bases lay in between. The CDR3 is CASCLALLDEQFF. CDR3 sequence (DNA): TGTGCCAGCTGCCTGGCACTATTAGATGAGCAGTTCTTC.

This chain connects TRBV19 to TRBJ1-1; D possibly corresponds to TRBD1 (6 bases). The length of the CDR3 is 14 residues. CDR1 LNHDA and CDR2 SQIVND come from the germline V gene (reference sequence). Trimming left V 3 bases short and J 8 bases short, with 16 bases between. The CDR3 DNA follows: TGTGCCAGTAGTATGTTCCAGGCGGGGGCGGAAGCTTTCTTT. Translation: CASSMFQAGAEAFF.

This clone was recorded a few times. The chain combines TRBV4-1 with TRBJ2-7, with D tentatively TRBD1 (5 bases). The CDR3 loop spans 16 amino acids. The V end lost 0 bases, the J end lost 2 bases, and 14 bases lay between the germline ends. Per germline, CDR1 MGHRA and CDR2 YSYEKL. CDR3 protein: CASSQEATGITYEQYF. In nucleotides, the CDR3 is TGCGCCAGCAGCCAAGAAGCAACAGGTATAACCTACGAGCAGTACTTC.

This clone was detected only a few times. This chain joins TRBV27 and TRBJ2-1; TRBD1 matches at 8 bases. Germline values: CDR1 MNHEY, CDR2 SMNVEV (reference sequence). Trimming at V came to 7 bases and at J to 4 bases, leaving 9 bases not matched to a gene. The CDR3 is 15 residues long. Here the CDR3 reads CASNTQGARYNEQFF. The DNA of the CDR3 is TGTGCCAGCAACACTCAGGGGGCGAGATACAATGAGCAGTTCTTC.